The 25 T cell receptor beta chains below come from one sample, sequenced in a study of T cells in Graves' hyperthyroidism and ophthalmopathy. Amplified TCR beta CDR3 regions came from RNA transcripts. First-round RT-PCR of the TCR CDR3 relied on the HTBI primer set. TCRdb reanalysed the multiplex PCR reads using MiXCR and keeps one entry per CDR3 protein. The sample carries roughly 99,000 distinct CDR3 sequences, 15% to 20% recorded once. Specimen: blood. These receptors were obtained from a woman aged 45 to 65 with Graves' hyperthyroidism.

This clonotype was observed at least ten times. The CDR3 loop reads CASSPRGSAGNTIYF. As DNA, the CDR3 is TGTGCCAGCAGCCCCCGCGGCAGTGCTGGAAACACCATATATTTT. The V and J genes are TRBV28 and TRBJ1-3; no clear D. The CDR3 has 15 residues. Trimming took off 6 bases at V and 2 bases at J, with 14 bases between the two ends. Per germline, CDR1 MDHEN and CDR2 SYDVKM.

This clonotype showed up many times. The chain has TRBV28 and TRBJ1-1; D remains ambiguous. The ends were cut back, 3 bases at V and 7 bases at J, with 9 bases in the middle. Germline assignment: CDR1 MDHEN and CDR2 SYDVKM. This CDR3 is built from 12 residues. The DNA for the CDR3 is TGTGCCAGCAGTTTCTCGCGCAGTGAAGCTTTCTTT. This translates into CASSFSRSEAFF.

There are many counts of this clonotype. J is TRBJ2-2 and V is TRBV29-1; 7 bases line up with TRBD1. This CDR3 region has 12 residues. Germline V gene lookup returns CDR1 SQVTM and CDR2 ANQGSEA. The junction had 6 bases not matched to a gene; V was cut back by 7 bases and J by 7 bases. CDR3 residues: CSGNRGGGELFF. The CDR3 DNA is TGCAGCGGCAACAGGGGCGGCGGGGAGCTGTTTTTT.

This clonotype was observed at least ten times. V and J are TRBV7-9 and TRBJ2-2; 7 bases align to TRBD2. The CDR3 contains 19 residues. CDR1 SEHNR and CDR2 FQNEAQ come from the germline V gene (reference sequence). The V and J ends lost 5 bases and 1 base, in that order; junction bases with no gene match: 16. The CDR3 sequence is CASSAPYRAGVENTGELFF. CDR3 in DNA: TGTGCCAGCAGCGCCCCGTATAGGGCGGGAGTCGAGAACACCGGGGAGCTGTTTTTT.

This chain joins TRBV20-1 and TRBJ2-2; TRBD1 matches at 8 bases. There are 14 residues in the CDR3. V shed 3 bases and J 5 bases; nucleotides not matched to a gene: 5. The germline V gene has CDR1 DFQATT and CDR2 SNEGSKA (reference sequence). The CDR3 DNA reads as TGCAGTGCTAGCCGGACAGGGCGGACCGGGGAGCTGTTTTTT. It translates to CSASRTGRTGELFF.

Ten or more counts support this clonotype. The chain recombines TRBV30 with TRBJ2-1; D is possibly TRBD2 (5 bases). The CDR3 length is 12 residues. Between the trimmed V and J ends, which lost 2 bases and 14 bases, there was a span of 16 bases. Per the germline V gene, CDR1 is GTSNPN and CDR2 is SVGIG (reference sequence). The CDR3 loop reads CAWSRAAQTKFF. DNA for the CDR3: TGTGCCTGGAGTCGAGCGGCACAGACGAAGTTCTTC.

This clonotype has more than one count but fewer than ten. The rearrangement uses TRBV20-1 and TRBJ2-3; D could derive from TRBD1 or TRBD2 (6 bases each). CDR3 size: 13 residues. Looked up from germline, CDR1 is DFQATT and CDR2 is SNEGSKA (reference sequence). Trimming pared 6 bases from V and 8 bases from J, leaving 18 bases between. The CDR3 region has the DNA TGCAGTGCCAATAGGGGGGAGATAGGTACGCAGTATTTT. It specifies CSANRGEIGTQYF.

The V and J genes are TRBV28 and TRBJ2-1, with D perhaps matching TRBD2 (5 bases). CDR1 and CDR2 from the germline V gene are MDHEN and SYDVKM. V lost 6 bases, J lost 4 bases, and 16 bases lay in between. The CDR3 is 15 amino acids. The CDR3 nucleotides are TGTGCCAGCAGCCCTCGGGGAAGTAGGTACAATGAGCAGTTCTTC. Translation gives CASSPRGSRYNEQFF.

In this sample, this clonotype turned up many times. The CDR3 DNA reads as TGTGCCAGTAACAGCGGGGTCTACAATGAGCAGTTCTTC. It yields the protein CASNSGVYNEQFF. This chain uses TRBV19 with TRBJ2-1, with 7 bases aligning to TRBD2. V gave up 7 bases and J gave up 3 bases; unmatched junction bases: 3. The CDR3 has 13 residues. Germline assignment: CDR1 LNHDA and CDR2 SQIVND (reference sequence).

At least ten counts were recorded for this clonotype. The rearrangement links TRBV5-1 to TRBJ2-5; D unresolved. CDR1 and CDR2 (germline): SGHRS, YFSETQ. Trimming pared 0 bases from V and 5 bases from J, leaving 8 bases between. CDR3 length: 13 residues. The CDR3 region is CASSLEDRETQYF. The DNA of the CDR3 is TGCGCCAGCAGCTTGGAAGATCGGGAGACCCAGTACTTC.

This clonotype was seen at least ten times. The chain carries TRBV5-4 and TRBJ2-5; TRBD2 matches 11 bases. Germline trimming cut 7 bases from V and 5 bases from J; bases unmatched to any gene: 10. This CDR3 comprises 15 residues. The germline gives CDR1 SGHNT, CDR2 YYREEE (reference sequence). The CDR3 reads CASSLRLAGMETQYF. CDR3 DNA: TGTGCCAGCTCCCTGCGACTAGCGGGAATGGAGACCCAGTACTTC.

Ten or more counts support this clonotype. The gene calls are TRBV4-1 and TRBJ2-3; D perhaps matches TRBD1 (6 bases). V lost 2 bases, J lost 2 bases, and 14 bases lay in between. CDR1 is MGHRA and CDR2 is YSYEKL in the germline V gene. There are 16 residues in the CDR3. The chain's CDR3 is CASSQTPRGHTDTQYF. Here the CDR3 DNA reads TGCGCCAGCAGCCAAACCCCCAGGGGCCACACAGATACGCAGTATTTT.

The CDR3 sequence is CASSEANGMNTEAFF. The CDR3 DNA is TGTGCCAGCAGTGAAGCAAATGGGATGAACACTGAAGCTTTCTTT. This sequence joins TRBV2 and TRBJ1-1; D remains unclear. Trimming left V 0 bases short and J 0 bases short, with 8 bases between. Germline V lookup: CDR1 SNHLY, CDR2 FYNNEI. The CDR3 sequence is 15 residues long.

The sample holds many counts of this clonotype. The chain recombines TRBV5-1 with TRBJ1-5; a possible D gene is TRBD1 (5 bases). V lost 0 bases, J lost 5 bases, and 12 bases lay in between. Germline CDR1 is SGHRS and CDR2 is YFSETQ. The CDR3 sequence is 15 residues long. In DNA form, the CDR3 reads TGCGCCAGCAGCTTGGGCGGGGGGATGGATCAGCCCCAGCATTTT. Translating gives CASSLGGGMDQPQHF.

This clonotype was recorded many times. The chain carries TRBV5-1 and TRBJ2-1; the match to TRBD2 covers 11 bases. J lost 9 bases, V lost 5 bases, and 7 bases had no gene match. Germline V gives CDR1 SGHRS, CDR2 YFSETQ. The CDR3 spans 14 residues. DNA for the CDR3: TGCGCCAGCAGGGGACTAGCGGAGCGGGGTGAGCAGTTCTTC. It encodes CASRGLAERGEQFF.

This clonotype was detected ten times or more. The chain employs TRBV18 and TRBJ2-3; 11 bases are a match to TRBD2. J was trimmed by 0 bases and V by 4 bases; bases with no gene match: 9. This CDR3 has 18 residues. CDR1 and CDR2 (germline): KGHSH, LQKENI. CDR3 DNA sequence: TGTGCCAGCTCACAAGGGACTAGCGGATCCACTAGCACAGATACGCAGTATTTT. This sequence encodes CASSQGTSGSTSTDTQYF.

This clonotype appeared many times. The V call is TRBV20-1, the J call TRBJ2-5; 8 nucleotides match TRBD2. The CDR3 is 15 amino acids. The V segment lost 3 bases and the J segment 3 bases; nucleotides outside the gene matches: 9. Germline V CDR1 and CDR2: DFQATT, SNEGSKA (reference sequence). The CDR3 protein is CSASSSGSREETQYF. CDR3 DNA sequence: TGCAGTGCTAGTTCCAGCGGGAGTCGTGAAGAGACCCAGTACTTC.

As concerns this clonotype: Just one base apart from a much larger clone, this may be a read error. The V gene is TRBV20-1, the J gene TRBJ2-3; D is perhaps TRBD2 (5 bases). There are 14 residues in the CDR3. Per germline, CDR1 DFQATT and CDR2 SNEGSKA (reference sequence). The CDR3 here is CNVTGLVGVDTQYF. DNA for the CDR3: TGCAATGTCACCGGGCTAGTCGGGGTAGATACGCAGTATTTT.

This clonotype was seen at least ten times. The chain joins TRBV5-6 to TRBJ2-7, with 11 bases lining up with TRBD2. The CDR3 consists of 15 residues. J gave up 4 bases and V 4 bases, and 7 bases lay outside the gene matches. Germline V gene lookup returns CDR1 SGHDT and CDR2 YYEEEE. In DNA form, the CDR3 reads TGTGCCAGCAGCACTGGACTAGCGGGCGGATACGAGCAGTACTTC. Protein: CASSTGLAGGYEQYF.

About this clonotype itself: This could be a read error, since a much larger clone is one nucleotide away. The chain couples TRBV6-2 or TRBV6-3 to TRBJ2-7; TRBD2 matches 9 bases. The CDR3 sequence is 14 residues long. V lost 6 bases and J lost 4; bases outside the gene matches: 7. CDR1 is MNHEY and CDR2 is SVGEGT in the germline V gene. Here the CDR3 reads CASRRQREVYEQYF. As DNA, the CDR3 is TGTGCCAGCAGACGACAGCGGGAGGTGTACGAGCAGTACTTC.

This clonotype was counted ten times or more. The chain links TRBV6-1 to TRBJ1-2; 7 nucleotides agree with TRBD1. The CDR3 covers 12 residues. From germline, CDR1 is MNHNS and CDR2 SASEGT. J lost 8 bases, V lost 6 bases, and 6 bases had no gene match. The chain's CDR3 is CASRTNRGGYTF. The DNA for the CDR3 is TGTGCCAGCAGAACTAACAGGGGAGGCTACACCTTC.

This clonotype came up many times. The V call is TRBV27, the J call TRBJ2-3; TRBD2 agrees at 10 bases. The CDR3 covers 16 residues. Germline-derived CDR1 and CDR2 are MNHEY and SMNVEV (reference sequence). V trimming: 7 bases; J trimming: 2 bases; junction bases outside the gene matches: 9. The CDR3 spells CASTRRAGGPTDTQYF. As DNA, the CDR3 is TGTGCCAGCACCCGACGAGCGGGAGGGCCCACAGATACGCAGTATTTT.

J is TRBJ2-1 and V is TRBV7-2; no clear D. Germline V gene lookup returns CDR1 SGHTA and CDR2 FQGNSA. The length of the CDR3 is 15 residues. The V end was cut by 5 bases, the J end by 2 bases, with 13 bases between. CDR3 sequence: CASSPNTGAYNEQFF. In DNA form, the CDR3 reads TGTGCCAGCAGCCCGAACACCGGAGCCTACAATGAGCAGTTCTTC.

The chain joins TRBV10-1 to TRBJ2-3; 10 bases fit TRBD2. Germline V gene sequence: CDR1 WNHNN, CDR2 SYGVQD (reference sequence). The CDR3 extends over 17 amino acids. The V and J ends lost 3 bases and 1 base, in that order; junction bases with no gene match: 7. As DNA, the CDR3 is TGCGCCAGCAGTGAAAGCTCCGGGACTAGCGGCACAGATACGCAGTATTTT. It specifies CASSESSGTSGTDTQYF.

This clonotype has at least ten counts. V gene TRBV3-1 combines with J gene TRBJ2-1, with 16 bases fitting TRBD2. The CDR3 runs to 17 residues. Per germline, CDR1 LGHDT and CDR2 YNNKEL (reference sequence). The V and J ends lost 4 bases and 7 bases, in that order; junction bases with no gene match: 7. In nucleotides, the CDR3 is TGTGCCAGCAGCCCGGGGACTAGCGGGAGGGCCTGGAATGAGCAGTTCTTC. This translates into CASSPGTSGRAWNEQFF.